This TCR beta chain is from a study of blood T cells in healthy people across ages. The use of a sample-barcoded 5' primer and a J-beta primer mix characterized a second PCR of roughly 6 to 11 cycles. TCRdb re-called the 5' RACE reads through MiXCR, storing one row per CDR3 protein. The table has roughly 800,000 distinct CDR3 sequences, about 62% seen once; the top ten hold 22%. The CDR3 extends over 15 amino acids. V shed 2 bases and J 3 bases; nucleotides not matched to a gene: 5. The germline gives CDR1 SGHRS, CDR2 YFSETQ. This clonotype was obtained from a man under 40 in good health. The chain employs TRBV5-1 and TRBJ2-1; TRBD2 matches 7 bases. Sequenced: blood. CDR3 amino acids: CASSFSREGYNEQFF. Written as DNA, the CDR3 is TGCGCCAGCAGCTTCTCCAGGGAGGGCTACAATGAGCAGTTCTTC. The full variable domain, completed using reference TRBV5-1 and TRBJ2-1, is KAGVTQTPRYLIKTRGQQVTLSCSPISGHRSVSWYQQTPGQGLQFLFEYFSETQRNKGNFPGRFSGRQFSNSRSEMNVSTLELGDSALYLCASSFSREGYNEQFFGPGTRLTVL.